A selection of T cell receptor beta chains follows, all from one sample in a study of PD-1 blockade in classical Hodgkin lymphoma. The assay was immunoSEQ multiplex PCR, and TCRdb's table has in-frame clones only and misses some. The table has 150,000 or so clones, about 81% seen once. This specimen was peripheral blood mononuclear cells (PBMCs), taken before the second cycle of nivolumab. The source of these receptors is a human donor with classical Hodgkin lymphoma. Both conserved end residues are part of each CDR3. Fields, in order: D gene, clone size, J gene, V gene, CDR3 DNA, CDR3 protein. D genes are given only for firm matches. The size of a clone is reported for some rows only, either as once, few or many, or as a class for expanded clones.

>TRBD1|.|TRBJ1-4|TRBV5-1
TGCGCCAGCAGCTCGGACAGGGGAACTAATGAAAAACTGTTTTTT
CASSSDRGTNEKLFF
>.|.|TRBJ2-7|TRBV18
TGTGCCAGCTCATCGACCTCCTACGAGCAGTACTTC
CASSSTSYEQYF
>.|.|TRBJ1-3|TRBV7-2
TGTGCCAGCAGCTTAGGAGGCGGCAGCCTATACTCTGGAAACACCATATATTTT
CASSLGGGSLYSGNTIYF
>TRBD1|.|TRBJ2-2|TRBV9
TGTGCCAGCAGCCCGACAGGGGGCAACACCGGGGAGCTGTTTTTT
CASSPTGGNTGELFF
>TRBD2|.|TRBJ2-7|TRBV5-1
TGCGCCAGCAGCTTGGAAGCGGGGGGGCTTGGAAGCGAGCAGTACTTC
CASSLEAGGLGSEQYF
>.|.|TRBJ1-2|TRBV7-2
TGTGCCAGCGGCGTAAGTGCCAGCGGGGGCTATGGCTACACCTTC
CASGVSASGGYGYTF
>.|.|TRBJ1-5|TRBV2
TGTGCCAGCAGTGAAGGAAGGGGCGGTGGCAATCAGCCCCAGCATTTT
CASSEGRGGGNQPQHF
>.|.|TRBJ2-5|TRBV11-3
TGTGCCAGCAGCCAAGGACTCTCGGAGACCCAGTACTTC
CASSQGLSETQYF
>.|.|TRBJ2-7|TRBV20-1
TGCAGTGCCGCCCCCTCCTACGAGCAGTACTTC
CSAAPSYEQYF
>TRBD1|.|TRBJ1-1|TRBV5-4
TGTGCCAGCAGCTTTCCGGGACAGGGGCGAGGGACTGAAGCTTTCTTT
CASSFPGQGRGTEAFF
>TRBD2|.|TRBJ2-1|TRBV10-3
TGTGCCATCAGGGACAGCGGGAGCAATGAGCAGTTCTTC
CAIRDSGSNEQFF
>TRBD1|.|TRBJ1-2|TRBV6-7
TGTGCCAGCAGTTACCCGTCGGACAGGCGGGTGTATGGCTACACCTTC
CASSYPSDRRVYGYTF
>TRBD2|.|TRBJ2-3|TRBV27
TGTGCCAGCAGTTTTGGGACTAGGGGAACAGATACGCAGTATTTT
CASSFGTRGTDTQYF
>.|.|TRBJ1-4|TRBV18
TGTGCCAGCTCTGCCGGGCCCGGGACTGTGCAGGAAAAACTGTTTTTT
CASSAGPGTVQEKLFF
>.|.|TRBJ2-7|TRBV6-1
TGTGCCAGCAGTGAGGACCGATCCTACGAGCAGTACTTC
CASSEDRSYEQYF
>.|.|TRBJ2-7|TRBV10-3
TGTGCCATCAGACGGGGCTCCTACGAGCAGTACTTC
CAIRRGSYEQYF
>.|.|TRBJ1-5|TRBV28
TGTGCCAGCAGCCGCCGGGGCCGGGTCGGCAATCAGCCCCAGCATTTT
CASSRRGRVGNQPQHF
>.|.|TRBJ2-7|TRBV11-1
TGTGCCAGCAGCTTGGGACGGAATAGTGCCTACGAGCAGTACTTC
CASSLGRNSAYEQYF
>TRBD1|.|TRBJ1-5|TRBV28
TGTGCCAGCAGTTTCGGGACAGTTATGAGCAATCAGCCCCAGCATTTT
CASSFGTVMSNQPQHF
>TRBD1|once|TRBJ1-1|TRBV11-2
TGTGCCAGCAGCCTCCGGGACAGGGTGGACACTGAAGCTTTCTTT
CASSLRDRVDTEAFF
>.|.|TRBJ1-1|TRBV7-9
TGTGCCAGCAGCGCGCCCACAGGGTTCGGGACTGAAGCTTTCTTT
CASSAPTGFGTEAFF
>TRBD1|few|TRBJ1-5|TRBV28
TGTGCCAGCAGTCCAGGGGGCATAGGCAATCAGCCCCAGCATTTT
CASSPGGIGNQPQHF
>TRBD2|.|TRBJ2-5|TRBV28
TGTGCCAGCAGTTCGCCGGGAGGGGCCATCCAAGAGACCCAGTACTTC
CASSSPGGAIQETQYF
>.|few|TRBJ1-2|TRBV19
TGTGCCAGTAGTGGGCAGAGACGCTATGGCTACACCTTC
CASSGQRRYGYTF
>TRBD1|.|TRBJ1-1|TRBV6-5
TGTGCCAGCAGTGCTACAGGGGGTCGGGAAACTGAAGCTTTCTTT
CASSATGGRETEAFF
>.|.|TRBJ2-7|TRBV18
TGTGCCAGCTCACCACGTTCGGCGAGGCTACGATCCTACGAGCAGTACTTC
CASSPRSARLRSYEQYF
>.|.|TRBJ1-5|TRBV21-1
TGTGCCAGCATGGCGTGGGACAGGGGGTTTCAGCCCCAGCATTTT
CASMAWDRGFQPQHF
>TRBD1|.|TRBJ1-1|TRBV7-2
TGTGCCAGCAGCACCGACAGGGCTTTCGAAGCTTTCTTT
CASSTDRAFEAFF
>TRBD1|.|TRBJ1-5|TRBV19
TGTGCCAGTAGGCGGGACAGCCAATATAGCAATCAGCCCCAGCATTTT
CASRRDSQYSNQPQHF
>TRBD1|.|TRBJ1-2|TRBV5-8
TGTGCCAGCAGCTTGTACTACAGGGGCAGTGGCTACACCTTC
CASSLYYRGSGYTF
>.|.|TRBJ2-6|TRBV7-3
TGTGCCAGCAGCCCTTCGCCTGGGGGGGCCAACGTCCTGACTTTC
CASSPSPGGANVLTF
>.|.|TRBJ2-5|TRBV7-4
TGTGCCAGCCCCCGGGACGAAAAAGAGACCCAGTACTTC
CASPRDEKETQYF
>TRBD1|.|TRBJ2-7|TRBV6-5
TGTGCCAGCAGTTACCAACCAGGGGGCACGTACGAGCAGTACTTC
CASSYQPGGTYEQYF
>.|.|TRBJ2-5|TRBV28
TGTGCCAGCAGTTTATTCTGGGAAAAAGAGACCCAGTACTTC
CASSLFWEKETQYF
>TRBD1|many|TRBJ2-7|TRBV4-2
TGTGCCAGCAGCCAAAATACCGGGACAGGGTTTCGCGAGCAGTACTTC
CASSQNTGTGFREQYF
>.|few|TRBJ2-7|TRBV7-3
TGTGCCAGCAGTTCTCTAGGGGGCTACGAGCAGTACTTC
CASSSLGGYEQYF
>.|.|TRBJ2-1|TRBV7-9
TGTGCCAGCAGCCCTACTGGCTACAATGAGCAGTTCTTC
CASSPTGYNEQFF
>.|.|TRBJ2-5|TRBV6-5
TGTGCCAGCAGTACGGAGGGGGAGAAAGAGACCCAGTACTTC
CASSTEGEKETQYF
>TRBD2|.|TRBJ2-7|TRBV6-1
TGTGCCAGCAGTGGAGTGACTAGCGGGAGAGCCTACGAGCAGTACTTC
CASSGVTSGRAYEQYF
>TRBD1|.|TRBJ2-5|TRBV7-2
TGTGCCAGCAGACTTACAGGGGGCTCTGTGACCCAGTACTTC
CASRLTGGSVTQYF
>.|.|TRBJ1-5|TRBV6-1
TGTGCCAGCAGTGAAGCGCTAACAAGACCTCAGCCCCAGCATTTT
CASSEALTRPQPQHF
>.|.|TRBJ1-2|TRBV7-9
TGTGCCAGCAGCTCCAGGGGAGTGGGGGGCTACACCTTC
CASSSRGVGGYTF
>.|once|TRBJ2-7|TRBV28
TGTGCCAGCAGTGCAGACAGGAGAACCTACGAGCAGTACTTC
CASSADRRTYEQYF
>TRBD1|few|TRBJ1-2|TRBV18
TGTGCCAGCTCCCCGGCAGGGGGCAGGTTCTATGGCTACACCTTC
CASSPAGGRFYGYTF
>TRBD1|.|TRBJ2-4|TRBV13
TGTGCCAGCAGCTCTCGGACAGGGGGCATTGGCAAAAACATTCAGTACTTC
CASSSRTGGIGKNIQYF
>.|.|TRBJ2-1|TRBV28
TGTGCCAGCAGGACAGCCTCAGGCAATGAGCAGTTCTTC
CASRTASGNEQFF
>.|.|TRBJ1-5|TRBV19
TGTGCCAGTAGTGCCTACAGGTTTTTCTTCAACGGGGAGCCCCAGCATTTT
CASSAYRFFFNGEPQHF
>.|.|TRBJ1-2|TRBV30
TGTGCCTGGAGCGACCTTAGGGATAACTATGGCTACACCTTC
CAWSDLRDNYGYTF
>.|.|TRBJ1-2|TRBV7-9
TGTGCCAGCAGCCTAAATAGGGGCGGGCCTGGCTACACCTTC
CASSLNRGGPGYTF
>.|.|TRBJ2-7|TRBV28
TGTGCCAGCAGTTTAAGAGTTTCCTACGAGCAGTACTTC
CASSLRVSYEQYF
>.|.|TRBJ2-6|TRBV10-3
TGTGCCACCGCTCTACAGGGCTCTGGGGCCAACGTCCTGACTTTC
CATALQGSGANVLTF
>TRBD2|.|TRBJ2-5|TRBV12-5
TGTGCTAGTGGTTTGGTATGGGGGGGTCAAGAGACCCAGTACTTC
CASGLVWGGQETQYF